One and the same sample provided the 20 T cell receptor beta chains below, sequenced in a study of T cells in Graves' hyperthyroidism and ophthalmopathy. RNA transcripts gave rise to amplified TCR beta CDR3 regions. Using the HTBI primer set, a first-round RT-PCR was run on the TCR CDR3. TCRdb recomputed calls from the multiplex PCR reads with MiXCR, one row per CDR3 protein. The sample contains hundreds of thousands of distinct CDR3 sequences, about 20% of which appear only once. Source material: blood. The receptors come from a man aged 40-55 years with Graves' ophthalmopathy.

A note on this clonotype: This may arise from a read error, as a much more abundant clone is one base away. This chain links TRBV11-2 with TRBJ2-7; D possibly corresponds to TRBD1 (5 bases). The CDR3 is 14 amino acids. CDR1 is SGHAT, CDR2 FQNNGV, per germline. The ends were cut back, 0 bases at V and 6 bases at J, with 12 bases in the middle. The CDR3 DNA reads TGTGCCAGCAGCTTAGAGCCCAGGGCCGGCGAGCAGTACTTC. Translating it yields CASSLEPRAGEQYF.

This clonotype was found a few times. V is TRBV5-6 and J is TRBJ2-7, with D tentatively TRBD1 (5 bases). This CDR3 contains 13 residues. The V end was cut by 0 bases, the J end by 6 bases, with 10 bases between. Germline assignment: CDR1 SGHDT and CDR2 YYEEEE. CDR3 bases: TGTGCCAGCAGCTTGGGAAGGGGTCTCGAGCAGTACTTC. It translates to CASSLGRGLEQYF.

The sample holds many counts of this clonotype. V and J are TRBV7-9 and TRBJ2-1; D gene unclear. Germline V gene lookup returns CDR1 SEHNR and CDR2 FQNEAQ (reference sequence). The V and J ends lost 2 bases and 2 bases respectively, with 7 bases between them. The CDR3 runs 14 residues. Here the CDR3 DNA reads TGTGCCAGCAGCTTACCCAGAACCTACAATGAGCAGTTCTTC. It codes for CASSLPRTYNEQFF.

This clonotype showed up many times. V is TRBV30 and J is TRBJ1-6; 7 bases are shared with TRBD1. J lost 7 bases, V lost 4 bases, and 4 bases had no gene match. The CDR3 contains 13 residues. From germline, CDR1 is GTSNPN and CDR2 SVGIG (reference sequence). The CDR3 region has the DNA TGTGCCTGGACCGACAGGGTAAATTCACCCCTCCACTTT. Protein: CAWTDRVNSPLHF.

This clonotype was observed a handful of times. The rearrangement uses TRBV5-8 and TRBJ2-3, with 7 bases identical to TRBD1. CDR3 length: 14 amino acids. Looked up from germline, CDR1 is SGHTS and CDR2 is YDEGEE. The V segment lost 4 bases and the J segment 2 bases; nucleotides outside the gene matches: 4. The CDR3, as DNA: TGTGCCAGCAGCGCGACAGGGTACACAGATACGCAGTATTTT. Translation gives CASSATGYTDTQYF.

The chain is built from TRBV20-1 and TRBJ2-3, with 12 bases lining up with TRBD2. The CDR3 has 14 residues. From germline, CDR1 is DFQATT and CDR2 SNEGSKA (reference sequence). In DNA form, the CDR3 reads TGCGCCTGCTCTAGCGGGAGGGCCACAGATACGCAGTATTTT. It translates to CACSSGRATDTQYF.

This clonotype was recorded many times. The rearrangement links TRBV2 to TRBJ2-2; D is uncertain. The germline V and J ends were trimmed by 2 bases and 7 bases, with 14 bases remaining between them. The CDR3 runs 15 residues. Germline V gene sequence: CDR1 SNHLY, CDR2 FYNNEI. The CDR3 region is CASSEQTGRNGELFF. The CDR3, as DNA: TGTGCCAGCAGTGAACAGACTGGTCGGAACGGGGAGCTGTTTTTT. Based on the CDR3 plus reference TRBV2 and TRBJ2-2, the full variable domain is EPEVTQTPSHQVTQMGQEVILRCVPISNHLYFYWYRQILGQKVEFLVSFYNNEISEKSEIFDDQFSVERPDGSNFTLKIRSTKLEDSAMYFCASSEQTGRNGELFFGEGSRLTVL.

V and J are TRBV5-1 and TRBJ2-7; TRBD1 matches 7 bases. The CDR3 spans 13 residues. With 2 bases clipped from V and 4 bases from J, the junction kept 3 bases outside the gene matches. The germline V gene encodes CDR1 SGHRS and CDR2 YFSETQ. CDR3 in DNA: TGCGCCAGCAGCTTTACGGGACAGTACGAGCAGTACTTC. As protein: CASSFTGQYEQYF. Drawing the rest from reference TRBV5-1 and TRBJ2-7, the complete variable domain is KAGVTQTPRYLIKTRGQQVTLSCSPISGHRSVSWYQQTPGQGLQFLFEYFSETQRNKGNFPGRFSGRQFSNSRSEMNVSTLELGDSALYLCASSFTGQYEQYFGPGTRLTVT.

This clonotype was observed a handful of times. The chain combines TRBV12-3 or TRBV12-4 with TRBJ2-7; D gene uncertain. This CDR3 has 12 amino acids. Trimming pared 5 bases from V and 0 bases from J, leaving 5 bases between. For the CDR3, the DNA is TGTGCCAGCAGTAAGCACTCCTACGAGCAGTACTTC. Its translation: CASSKHSYEQYF.

J is TRBJ1-6 and V is TRBV30; D is unclear. Germline V gene lookup returns CDR1 GTSNPN and CDR2 SVGIG (reference sequence). V was cut by 0 bases and J by 9 bases, with 12 bases left in between. CDR3 length equals 14 residues. The CDR3, as DNA: TGTGCCTGGAGTGTACTTCTGAGAGGTTCACCCCTCCACTTT. Protein: CAWSVLLRGSPLHF.

Only a few counts were recorded for this clonotype. The chain links TRBV7-9 to TRBJ1-1; D remains ambiguous. Trimming pared 8 bases from V and 3 bases from J, leaving 13 bases between. In germline, CDR1 is SEHNR, CDR2 FQNEAQ (reference sequence). The CDR3 consists of 13 residues. CDR3 protein: CASGKSSDTEAFF. The CDR3 region has the DNA TGTGCCAGCGGAAAAAGCTCGGACACTGAAGCTTTCTTT.

This sequence joins TRBV12-3 or TRBV12-4 and TRBJ2-2; TRBD2 aligns across 8 bases. This CDR3 is 15 amino acids long. V lost 2 bases and J lost 4; bases outside the gene matches: 3. The CDR3 bases are TGTGCCAGCAGTTTAAGCGGGGGCCTCACCGGGGAGCTGTTTTTT. Protein: CASSLSGGLTGELFF.

This clonotype was detected a few times. This rearrangement joins TRBV18 to TRBJ2-5; D gene ambiguous. V lost 3 bases to trimming and J lost 0 bases, with 14 bases between them. CDR1 KGHSH and CDR2 LQKENI come from the germline V gene. The CDR3 covers 16 residues. CDR3 in DNA: TGTGCCAGCTCACCCAACAGTTTAAGGTACCAAGAGACCCAGTACTTC. The encoded protein is CASSPNSLRYQETQYF.

This clonotype was detected only a few times. The CDR3 protein is CASSLQGRNYGYTF. CDR3 DNA sequence: TGTGCCAGCAGCCTTCAGGGGAGGAACTATGGCTACACCTTC. The V call is TRBV5-6, the J call TRBJ1-2; possibly TRBD1 for D (6 bases). There are 14 residues in the CDR3. Per the germline V gene, CDR1 is SGHDT and CDR2 is YYEEEE. V was shortened by 4 bases and J by 2 bases, with 12 bases between the two germline ends. The variable domain in full, with the rest retrieved from reference TRBV5-6 and TRBJ1-2, is DAGVTQSPTHLIKTRGQQVTLRCSPKSGHDTVSWYQQALGQGPQFIFQYYEEEERQRGNFPDRFSGHQFPNYSSELNVNALLLGDSALYLCASSLQGRNYGYTFGSGTRLTVV.

This clonotype has a count of ten or more. The V gene is TRBV3-1, the J gene TRBJ1-2; D gene uncertain. The CDR3 sequence is 11 residues long. V dropped 2 bases and J dropped 4 bases, with 2 bases sitting between them. The germline CDR1 and CDR2 sequences are LGHDT and YNNKEL (reference sequence). CDR3 nucleotide sequence: TGTGCCAGCAGCCAAATCTATGGCTACACCTTC. This sequence encodes CASSQIYGYTF.

This clonotype was observed many times. The V gene is TRBV28, the J gene TRBJ1-5, with TRBD1 matching 7 bases. The CDR3 has 17 amino acids. V was clipped by 4 bases and J by 4 bases; unmatched bases: 13. From germline, CDR1 is MDHEN and CDR2 SYDVKM. In DNA, the CDR3 is TGTGCCAGCAGTTCGGTTAAGGGGGCAAGGGCAAATCAGCCCCAGCATTTT. As protein: CASSSVKGARANQPQHF.

The chain has TRBV20-1 and TRBJ2-1; D remains unclear. The CDR3 is made up of 15 amino acids. Per germline, CDR1 DFQATT and CDR2 SNEGSKA (reference sequence). Trimming removed 0 bases at V and 2 bases at J, with 11 bases between. CDR3: CSARDISKTYNEQFF. CDR3 nucleotides: TGCAGTGCTAGAGATATCAGCAAAACCTACAATGAGCAGTTCTTC.

This chain uses TRBV9 with TRBJ2-2, with a tentative D call TRBD1 (5 bases). Per the germline V gene, CDR1 is SGDLS and CDR2 is YYNGEE. Trimming took off 0 bases at V and 7 bases at J, with 10 bases between the two ends. The CDR3 has 14 amino acids. CDR3 loop: CASSVAGSVGELFF. The CDR3 DNA reads as TGTGCCAGCAGCGTAGCAGGGTCGGTCGGGGAGCTGTTTTTT. Filled out from reference TRBV9 and TRBJ2-2, the complete variable domain reads DSGVTQTPKHLITATGQRVTLRCSPRSGDLSVYWYQQSLDQGLQFLIQYYNGEERAKGNILERFSAQQFPDLHSELNLSSLELGDSALYFCASSVAGSVGELFFGEGSRLTVL.

About this clonotype: A much larger clone differs by one base, so this may be a read error. This CDR3 fails to terminate in the conserved phenylalanine or tryptophan, so it likely reflects a read error. The chain uses TRBV28 and TRBJ2-7, with D tentatively TRBD1 (5 bases). V was shortened by 8 bases and J by 3 bases, with 14 bases between the two germline ends. The V gene's germline CDR1 is MDHEN and CDR2 SYDVKM. This CDR3 has 13 amino acids. CDR3 DNA sequence: TGTGCCAGCGGGTCCGGACAAAGCTACGAGCAGTACCTC. This codes for CASGSGQSYEQYL.

This clonotype was detected a few times. The chain recombines TRBV10-3 with TRBJ2-7; D gene ambiguous. This CDR3 has 13 amino acids. The germline V and J ends were trimmed by 5 bases and 2 bases, with 10 bases remaining between them. Germline V gene data show CDR1 as ENHRY and CDR2 as SYGVKD. The DNA of the CDR3 is TGTGCCATCAGTCAGATCACCGCCTACGAGCAGTACTTC. Encoded protein: CAISQITAYEQYF.